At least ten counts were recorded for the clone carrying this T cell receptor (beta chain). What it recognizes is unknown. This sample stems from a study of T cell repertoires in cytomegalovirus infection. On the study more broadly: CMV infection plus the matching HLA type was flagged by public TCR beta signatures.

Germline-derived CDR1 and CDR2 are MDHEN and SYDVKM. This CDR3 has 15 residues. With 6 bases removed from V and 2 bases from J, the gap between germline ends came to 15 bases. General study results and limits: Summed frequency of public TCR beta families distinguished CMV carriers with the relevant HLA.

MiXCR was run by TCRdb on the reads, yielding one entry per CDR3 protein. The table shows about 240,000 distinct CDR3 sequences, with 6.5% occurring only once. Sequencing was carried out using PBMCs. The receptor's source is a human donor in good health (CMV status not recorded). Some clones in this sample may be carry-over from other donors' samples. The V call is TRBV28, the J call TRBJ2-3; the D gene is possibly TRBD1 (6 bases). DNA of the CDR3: TGTGCCAGCAGCCCCCCAGGACAGCTCACAGATACGCAGTATTTT. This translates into CASSPPGQLTDTQYF.